Below, one TCR beta chain is given with its context. The table lists this clonotype with a few counts. Its antigen is unknown. A junction boundary mismatches the germline segment, possibly from a read error. This record belongs to a study of response to subunit inactivated influenza vaccine (dated by TCRdb to about 2018). About the full investigation: The study used deep quantitative T cell receptor repertoire profiling to track responses to a trivalent subunit inactivated influenza vaccine.

The sample's time point label, in plain terms: 45 days after influenza vaccine administration. The library was made by RT-PCR. This sample was sequenced with an Illumina HiSeq 2500. In TCRdb, the public reads were trimmed at Q25 with fastp and aligned with MiXCR, with productive beta chains retained. Identical CDR3 proteins give one entry, which carries the most common genes and DNA. The sample table contains approximately 480,000 distinct CDR3 sequences; only one count was recorded for roughly 9.7% of them. In total, the top ten clones hold approximately 12% of the sample. The CDR3 holds 17 amino acids from the cysteine to the phenylalanine. The sequence is cut down to CDR3 DNA, 51 bases in frame from base 1. CDR1 and CDR2 are read off the germline V gene as MNHEY and SVGAGI. Here is what the overall study found, with its caveats: The authors suggested that each seasonal influenza vaccination may recruit only a limited number of new T cells.

The clonotype comes from a man in his forties or fifties who received an inactivated influenza vaccine. Donor details come from another sample of the same person, matched by shared clones. The starting material was PBMCs from blood, obtained around seven weeks after vaccination. This chain is built from TRBV6-5 and TRBJ2-1, with the D gene not clear enough to name. The nucleotide sequence reads TGTGCCAGCAGTAACTCTTTGAGGTACAGCTCCTACAATGAGCAGTTCTTC. This is translated as CASSNSLRYSSYNEQFF.